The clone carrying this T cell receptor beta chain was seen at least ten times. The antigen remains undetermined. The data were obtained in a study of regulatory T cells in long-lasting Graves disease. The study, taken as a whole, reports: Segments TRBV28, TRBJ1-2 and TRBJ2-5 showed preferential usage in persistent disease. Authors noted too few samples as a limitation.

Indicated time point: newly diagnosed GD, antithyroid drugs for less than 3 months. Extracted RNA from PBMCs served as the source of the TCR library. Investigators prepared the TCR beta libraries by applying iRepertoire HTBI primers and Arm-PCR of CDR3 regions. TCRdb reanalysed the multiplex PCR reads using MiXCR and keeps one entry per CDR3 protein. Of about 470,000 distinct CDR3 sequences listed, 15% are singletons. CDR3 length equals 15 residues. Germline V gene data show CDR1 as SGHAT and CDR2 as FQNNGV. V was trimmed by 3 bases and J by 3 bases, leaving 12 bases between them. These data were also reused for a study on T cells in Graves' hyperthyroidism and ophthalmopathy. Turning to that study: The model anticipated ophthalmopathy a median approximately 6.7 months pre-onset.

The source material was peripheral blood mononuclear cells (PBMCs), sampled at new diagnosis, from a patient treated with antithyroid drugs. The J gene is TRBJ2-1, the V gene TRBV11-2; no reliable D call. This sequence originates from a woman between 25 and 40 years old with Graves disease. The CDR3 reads CASSFGGEFYNEQFF. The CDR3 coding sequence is TGTGCCAGCAGCTTCGGCGGAGAATTCTACAATGAGCAGTTCTTC.